The rows below give T cell receptor beta chains drawn from one sample of a study of T cell clusters in autoimmune cytopenias. TCRdb re-analyzed the multiplex PCR reads; it lists each CDR3 protein once, without DNA. The sample has thousands of distinct CDR3 sequences. This same sample was also part of a study on T cell repertoires in aging, cancer and after chemotherapy.

Sequencing was performed on peripheral blood. The origin of the receptors is a human donor with an autoimmune cytopenia or autoimmune hepatitis (not recorded which). Both conserved end residues are part of each CDR3. Size is stated for part of the rows, as once, few or many counts, or as a class when the clone is expanded.

V: TRBV7-9; size: -; J: TRBJ2-2; CDR3: CASSQTVLTPDVTSPGELFF
V: TRBV30; size: large; J: TRBJ1-2; CDR3: CAWRVAGGDSNYGYTF
V: TRBV21-1; size: -; J: TRBJ1-6; CDR3: CAGGEGEDSPLHF
V: TRBV18; size: -; J: TRBJ2-5; CDR3: CASSPLQSQETQYF
V: TRBV7-2; size: medium-sized; J: TRBJ1-2; CDR3: CATSQDYGYTF
V: TRBV5-1; size: -; J: TRBJ1-6; CDR3: CASSLEGGDNSPLHF
V: TRBV10-3; size: -; J: TRBJ2-7; CDR3: CAISESQSSYEQYF
V: TRBV7-2; size: medium-sized; J: TRBJ2-1; CDR3: CASSLGGGPYNEQFF
V: TRBV12-3/TRBV12-4; size: medium-sized; J: TRBJ1-2; CDR3: CASSFGRGRSGYTF
V: TRBV20-1; size: -; J: TRBJ2-3; CDR3: CSAQKAARSGDTQYF
V: TRBV6-5; size: -; J: TRBJ2-1; CDR3: CASRPLPGTGFNEQFF
V: TRBV30; size: medium-sized; J: TRBJ2-1; CDR3: CAWSRAGTPSSYNEQFF
V: TRBV7-9; size: -; J: TRBJ1-1; CDR3: CASSLITGVRTEAFF
V: TRBV6-1; size: -; J: TRBJ2-7; CDR3: CASSYLGTSSPFEQYF
V: TRBV7-6; size: medium-sized; J: TRBJ1-1; CDR3: CASSLGSETEAFF
V: TRBV9; size: -; J: TRBJ1-2; CDR3: CASSVEGIGYGYTF
V: TRBV20-1; size: medium-sized; J: TRBJ2-7; CDR3: CSARATSGLYEQYF
V: TRBV12-3/TRBV12-4; size: -; J: TRBJ2-7; CDR3: CASSRDRGYEQYF
V: TRBV11-2; size: -; J: TRBJ2-2; CDR3: CASSSGLAGGPIGELFF
V: TRBV10-3; size: -; J: TRBJ1-2; CDR3: CAISGQGALGYTF
V: TRBV6-1; size: -; J: TRBJ1-2; CDR3: CASREAGGANGYTF
V: TRBV7-9; size: -; J: TRBJ1-2; CDR3: CASSARDRGLEGYTF
V: TRBV7-6; size: medium-sized; J: TRBJ1-6; CDR3: CASSPGTGGYSPLHF
V: TRBV5-1; size: -; J: TRBJ2-1; CDR3: CASSSDSRSYNEQFF
V: TRBV5-1; size: -; J: TRBJ1-6; CDR3: CASSSSTPNSPLHF
V: TRBV5-6; size: -; J: TRBJ1-5; CDR3: CASSSWGRGSNQPQHF
V: TRBV12-3/TRBV12-4; size: -; J: TRBJ2-2; CDR3: CASSSPLAPTGELFF
V: TRBV12-3/TRBV12-4; size: -; J: TRBJ1-1; CDR3: CASSWGGGGYTEAFF
V: TRBV10-3; size: medium-sized; J: TRBJ1-2; CDR3: CAISGPARGGYTF
V: TRBV12-3/TRBV12-4; size: -; J: TRBJ2-2; CDR3: CASRSAGPIAGELFF
V: TRBV6-5; size: medium-sized; J: TRBJ2-7; CDR3: CASSYLLDRNYEQYF
V: TRBV7-9; size: -; J: TRBJ2-1; CDR3: CASSHWTSGRYNEQFF
V: TRBV7-7; size: -; J: TRBJ2-2; CDR3: CGVGAVNTGELFF
V: TRBV7-8; size: -; J: TRBJ2-3; CDR3: CASSRLAGGLTDTQYF
V: TRBV27; size: medium-sized; J: TRBJ2-7; CDR3: CASSTGNEQYF
V: TRBV6-5; size: medium-sized; J: TRBJ1-1; CDR3: CASSPDSLNTEAFF
V: TRBV20-1; size: -; J: TRBJ2-2; CDR3: CSALVGQGAAGELFF
V: TRBV4-2; size: -; J: TRBJ1-2; CDR3: CASSQVGAYGYTF
V: TRBV12-3/TRBV12-4; size: -; J: TRBJ1-4; CDR3: CASSLGTGSQEKLFF
V: TRBV11-2; size: -; J: TRBJ1-1; CDR3: CASSVKSDGHTEAFF